Reported below is one TCR beta chain. V was cut by 6 bases and J by 7 bases, with 12 bases left in between. This CDR3 region has 12 residues. Germline V gene lookup returns CDR1 MNHEY and CDR2 SVGAGI. This entry is derived from a study of T cell changes during pregnancy in multiple sclerosis. The repertoire was sequenced with immunoSEQ multiplex PCR; TCRdb's copy has only in-frame clones and lacks some. The sample holds 50,000 to 60,000 clones, about 87% seen once. Here the sequenced sample was CD4+ T cells from peripheral blood mononuclear cells, taken in the first trimester of pregnancy. This sequence originates from a female donor with multiple sclerosis, enrolled in a pregnancy study. The chain carries TRBV6-5 and TRBJ1-1; D is uncertain. CDR3 nucleotides: TGTGCCAGCAGGGAAAGGCCGGGTGAAGCTTTCTTT. Encoded protein: CASRERPGEAFF.